These 16 T cell receptor beta chains were all obtained from the same sample, sequenced in a study of blood T cell repertoires in COVID-19. Here immunoSEQ multiplex PCR was the method, and the copy in TCRdb shows in-frame clones only, minus some. The table includes 70,000 or so clones, under 95% detected once. The sequenced material came from peripheral blood. The receptors come from a human donor in a cohort sampled during active COVID-19.

The chain carries TRBV11-3 and TRBJ2-5, with 12 bases fitting TRBD2. The germline V gene has CDR1 SGHNT and CDR2 YENEEA. V dropped 1 base and J dropped 5; count of bases not matched to a gene: 8. The CDR3 contains 17 residues. The CDR3 nucleotides read TGTGCCAGCAGCTTAGGGGCTGGAGGACTAGCGGGGGAGACCCAGTACTTC. Amino acid sequence: CASSLGAGGLAGETQYF.

This clone came up once. This chain connects TRBV18 to TRBJ2-7, with 10 bases lining up with TRBD2. The CDR3 totals 16 residues. J lost 3 bases, V lost 1 base, and 6 bases had no gene match. The germline CDR1 and CDR2 sequences are KGHSH and LQKENI. The CDR3 region has the DNA TGTGCCAGCTCACCACGGTCGGCTAGCGGGAGCTACGAGCAGTACTTC. It yields the protein CASSPRSASGSYEQYF.

The rearrangement links TRBV27 to TRBJ2-1, with 7 bases that match TRBD2. V gave up 0 bases and J gave up 7 bases; unmatched junction bases: 12. The length of the CDR3 is 17 residues. From germline, CDR1 is MNHEY and CDR2 SMNVEV (reference sequence). CDR3 loop: CASSLSAGPPLVNEQFF. In DNA, the CDR3 is TGTGCCAGCAGTTTATCAGCGGGACCCCCACTCGTGAATGAGCAGTTCTTC.

V is TRBV20-1 and J is TRBJ1-1; maybe TRBD1 (6 bases). V was pared by 3 bases and J by 6 bases, with 20 bases between. Per the germline V gene, CDR1 is DFQATT and CDR2 is SNEGSKA (reference sequence). The CDR3 covers 15 residues. Here the CDR3 DNA reads TGCAGTGCTAGTGGCCCCCGAACAGGGAGCGCTGAAGCTTTCTTT. Residues: CSASGPRTGSAEAFF.

This clone was counted once. The rearrangement joins TRBV5-1 to TRBJ2-5; TRBD1 matches 10 bases. This CDR3 contains 15 residues. After removal of 5 bases from V and 4 bases from J, the junction contained 8 bases not matched to a gene. From germline, CDR1 is SGHRS and CDR2 YFSETQ. CDR3 in DNA: TGCGCCAGCAGAACCGGCGGGACAGGGGTAGAGACCCAGTACTTC. This codes for CASRTGGTGVETQYF.

This clone was detected only once. The chain couples TRBV4-2 to TRBJ1-1; no clear D gene. The germline CDR1 and CDR2 sequences are LGHNA and YNFKEQ. This CDR3 comprises 16 residues. V lost 0 bases and J 0 bases, leaving 11 bases between the germline ends. CDR3 amino acids: CASSQEVPAMNTEAFF. The CDR3 region has the DNA TGTGCCAGCAGCCAAGAAGTCCCAGCGATGAACACTGAAGCTTTCTTT.

The J gene is TRBJ1-1, the V gene TRBV10-3, with TRBD1 as a possible D gene (5 bases). Trimming left V 4 bases short and J 4 bases short, with 13 bases between. The V gene's germline CDR1 is ENHRY and CDR2 SYGVKD. The CDR3 consists of 14 residues. The DNA for the CDR3 is TGTGCCATCAGTGGAACGGGGGATCCCACTGAAGCTTTCTTT. This translates into CAISGTGDPTEAFF.

The rearrangement joins TRBV19 to TRBJ2-1; TRBD2 matches 9 bases. V dropped 3 bases and J dropped 8; count of bases not matched to a gene: 17. The CDR3 is 18 residues long. Germline V lookup: CDR1 LNHDA, CDR2 SQIVND (reference sequence). CDR3 in amino acids: CASSIPPLAGLVGHEQFF. The CDR3 DNA follows: TGTGCCAGTAGTATCCCCCCACTAGCGGGCCTAGTGGGACATGAGCAGTTCTTC.

V gene TRBV19 combines with J gene TRBJ1-3; 9 bases are shared with TRBD1. V was pared by 5 bases and J by 2 bases, with 7 bases of the junction left unmatched. CDR1 is LNHDA and CDR2 is SQIVND in the germline V gene (reference sequence). The CDR3 loop spans 16 amino acids. CDR3 region: CASSEGRQGAGNTIYF. In nucleotides, the CDR3 is TGTGCCAGTAGTGAGGGACGACAGGGGGCTGGAAACACCATATATTTT.

The chain combines TRBV7-2 with TRBJ2-1; 8 nucleotides match TRBD2. CDR3 length: 17 amino acids. From germline, CDR1 is SGHTA and CDR2 FQGNSA. The V and J ends lost 1 base and 6 bases, in that order; junction bases with no gene match: 11. The CDR3 loop is CASSLGLAGLAPNEQFF. DNA of the CDR3: TGTGCCAGCAGCTTAGGATTGGCAGGACTAGCACCCAATGAGCAGTTCTTC.

The J gene is TRBJ2-7, the V gene TRBV7-9; TRBD1 matches at 8 bases. CDR1 is SEHNR and CDR2 is FQNEAQ in the germline V gene (reference sequence). V gave up 4 bases and J gave up 5 bases; unmatched junction bases: 4. CDR3 length: 13 residues. For the CDR3, the DNA is TGTGCCAGCAGCTATACAGGGGGTGACGAGCAGTACTTC. The encoded protein is CASSYTGGDEQYF.

This clone was seen once. The chain recombines TRBV20-1 with TRBJ2-3; the match to TRBD1 covers 8 bases. Germline V lookup: CDR1 DFQATT, CDR2 SNEGSKA (reference sequence). V shed 3 bases, J shed 4 bases, and the junction held 12 bases outside the gene matches. The CDR3 contains 16 residues. CDR3 DNA: TGCAGTGCTAGTTCACCAGGGGGCACTGGGTCAGATACGCAGTATTTT. Its protein product is CSASSPGGTGSDTQYF.

The chain has TRBV28 and TRBJ2-1, with TRBD2 matching over 7 bases. With V trimmed by 3 bases and J by 7 bases, 9 bases remained unmatched. The germline gives CDR1 MDHEN, CDR2 SYDVKM. The CDR3 length is 15 residues. The CDR3 protein is CASSFRAGVINEQFF. The CDR3 nucleotides read TGTGCCAGCAGTTTTAGGGCGGGAGTTATTAATGAGCAGTTCTTC.

The chain joins TRBV25-1 to TRBJ1-4; D ambiguous. The CDR3 consists of 16 residues. Trimming took off 3 bases at V and 0 bases at J, with 11 bases between the two ends. Germline V gene sequence: CDR1 MGHDK, CDR2 SYGVNS. The CDR3 nucleotides are TGTGCCAGCAGTGATCTATGGTCTGCAACTAATGAAAAACTGTTTTTT. Its protein is CASSDLWSATNEKLFF. The variable domain in full, completed from reference TRBV25-1 and TRBJ1-4, reads EADIYQTPRYLVIGTGKKITLECSQTMGHDKMYWYQQDPGMELHLIHYSYGVNSTEKGDLSSESTVSRIRTEHFPLTLESARPSHTSQYLCASSDLWSATNEKLFFGSGTQLSVL.

This sequence joins TRBV27 and TRBJ2-2; tentatively, D is TRBD1 (5 bases). The V end lost 9 bases, the J end lost 2 bases, and 16 bases lay between the germline ends. From germline, CDR1 is MNHEY and CDR2 SMNVEV (reference sequence). This CDR3 has 15 amino acids. The CDR3 nucleotides read TGTGCCAGTACCTCGCGACAGATCAACACCGGGGAGCTGTTTTTT. Translating gives CASTSRQINTGELFF.

This clone showed up just once. The rearrangement uses TRBV5-1 and TRBJ2-5, with 10 bases fitting TRBD2. V was pared by 0 bases and J by 5 bases, with 7 bases of the junction left unmatched. This CDR3 spans 16 amino acids. Germline CDR1 reads SGHRS; CDR2 reads YFSETQ. CDR3 amino acids: CASSLGSGRAEETQYF. In nucleotides, the CDR3 is TGCGCCAGCAGCTTGGGAAGCGGGAGGGCCGAGGAGACCCAGTACTTC.